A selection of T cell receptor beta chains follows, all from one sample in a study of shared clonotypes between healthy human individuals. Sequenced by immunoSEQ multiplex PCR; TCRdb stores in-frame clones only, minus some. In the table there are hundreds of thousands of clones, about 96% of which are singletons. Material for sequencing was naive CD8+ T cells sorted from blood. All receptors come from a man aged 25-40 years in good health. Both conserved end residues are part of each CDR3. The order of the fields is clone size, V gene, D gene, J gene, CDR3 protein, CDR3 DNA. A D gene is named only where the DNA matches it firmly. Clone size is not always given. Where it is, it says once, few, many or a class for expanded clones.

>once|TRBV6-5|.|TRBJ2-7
CASSSGLRLYEQYF
TGTGCCAGCTCCTCGGGGCTAAGACTCTACGAGCAGTACTTC
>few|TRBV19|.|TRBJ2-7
CASSIVPGSYEQYF
TGTGCCAGTAGTATCGTACCAGGCTCCTACGAGCAGTACTTC
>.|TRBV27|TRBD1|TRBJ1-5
CASSTYRGDQPQHF
TGTGCCAGCAGTACCTACAGGGGAGATCAGCCCCAGCATTTT
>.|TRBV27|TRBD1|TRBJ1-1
CASSPGQPLTEAFF
TGTGCCAGCAGCCCGGGACAGCCGCTCACTGAAGCTTTCTTT
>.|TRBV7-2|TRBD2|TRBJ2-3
CASSLIAGATDTQYF
TGTGCCAGCAGCTTAATAGCGGGGGCCACAGATACGCAGTATTTT
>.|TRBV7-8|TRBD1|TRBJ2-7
CASIQGAGSSYEQYF
TGTGCCAGCATTCAGGGGGCAGGGAGCTCCTACGAGCAGTACTTC
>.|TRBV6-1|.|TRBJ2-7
CASSEVSGAPYEQYF
TGTGCCAGCAGTGAAGTCTCCGGGGCCCCCTACGAGCAGTACTTC
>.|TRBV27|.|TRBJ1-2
CASSSYLTNYGYTF
TGTGCCAGCAGTTCATACCTGACTAACTATGGCTACACCTTC
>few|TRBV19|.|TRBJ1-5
CASSIGSQAFQPQHF
TGTGCCAGTAGTATCGGGTCCCAGGCGTTTCAGCCCCAGCATTTT
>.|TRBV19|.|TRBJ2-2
CATPDSYTGELFF
TGTGCCACCCCGGACTCCTACACCGGGGAGCTGTTTTTT
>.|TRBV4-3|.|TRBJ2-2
CASTHTGRNTGELFF
TGCGCCAGCACCCACACGGGGAGGAACACCGGGGAGCTGTTTTTT
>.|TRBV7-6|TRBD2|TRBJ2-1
CASSSGLAGNSYNEQFF
TGTGCCAGCAGCTCCGGACTAGCGGGGAACTCCTACAATGAGCAGTTCTTC
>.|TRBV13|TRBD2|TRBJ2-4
CASSSSGTGLGAKNIQYF
TGTGCCAGCAGCTCTAGCGGGACGGGCCTGGGGGCCAAAAACATTCAGTACTTC
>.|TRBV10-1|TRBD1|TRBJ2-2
CASSESGTGVTGELFF
TGCGCCAGCAGTGAGTCGGGGACAGGGGTAACCGGGGAGCTGTTTTTT
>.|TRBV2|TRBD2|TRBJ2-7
CASSEGAGGTYEQYF
TGTGCCAGCAGTGAAGGGGCGGGAGGTACCTACGAGCAGTACTTC
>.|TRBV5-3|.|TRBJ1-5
CARSPNRTSNSNQPQHF
TGTGCCAGAAGCCCTAATAGGACAAGCAATAGCAATCAGCCCCAGCATTTT
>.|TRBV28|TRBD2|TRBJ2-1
CASSLSGTSGNEQFF
TGTGCCAGCAGTTTATCCGGGACTAGCGGGAATGAGCAGTTCTTC
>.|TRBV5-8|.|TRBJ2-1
CASSSGESSYNEQFF
TGTGCCAGCAGCTCAGGGGAGAGCTCCTACAATGAGCAGTTCTTC
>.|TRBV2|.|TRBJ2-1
CASSVDNEQFF
TGTGCCAGCAGTGTGGACAATGAGCAGTTCTTC
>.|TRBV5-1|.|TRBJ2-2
CASSLGETNTGELFF
TGCGCCAGCAGCTTAGGGGAAACGAACACCGGGGAGCTGTTTTTT
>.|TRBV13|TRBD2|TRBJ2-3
CASTGTSGILGADTQYF
TGTGCCAGTACCGGGACTAGCGGGATATTAGGCGCAGATACGCAGTATTTT
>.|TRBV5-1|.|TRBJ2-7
CASSLSGAYEQYF
TGCGCCAGCAGCTTGTCCGGGGCCTACGAGCAGTACTTC
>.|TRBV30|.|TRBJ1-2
CAWNTGRQDYGYTF
TGTGCCTGGAATACAGGGAGGCAAGATTATGGCTACACCTTC
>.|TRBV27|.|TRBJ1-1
CASSLSFGWEAFF
TGTGCCAGCAGTTTAAGTTTCGGTTGGGAAGCTTTCTTT
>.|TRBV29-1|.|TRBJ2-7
CSASGGGTYEQYF
TGCAGCGCGTCGGGGGGCGGAACCTACGAGCAGTACTTC